Listed here are 25 T cell receptor beta chains from one sample, sequenced in a study of OX40 agonist ivuxolimab in advanced cancers. The table came from immunoSEQ multiplex PCR; TCRdb's copy has only in-frame clones and leaves some out. The repertoire holds 60,000 to 80,000 clones, 81% seen once, with around 5% in the top ten. The specimen comprised CD4+ or CD8+ T cells sorted from blood, sampled in a trial of the OX40 agonist ivuxolimab. Every receptor here comes from an adult with an advanced solid tumor such as melanoma, head and neck, liver or kidney cancer.

This clone was recorded a few times. This chain joins TRBV7-8 and TRBJ2-1; D unresolved. V lost 2 bases and J lost 6, with 11 bases in between. Germline V CDR1 and CDR2: SGHVS, FQNEAQ. The CDR3 runs 14 residues. Here the CDR3 DNA reads TGTGCCAGCAGCTTAAGGCGGCACAGCAATGAGCAGTTCTTC. Protein product: CASSLRRHSNEQFF.

This clone was counted a single time. V is TRBV6-1 and J is TRBJ2-7; 8 positions agree with TRBD2. Germline trimming cut 6 bases from V and 4 bases from J; bases unmatched to any gene: 11. The CDR3 loop spans 15 amino acids. The germline gives CDR1 MNHNS, CDR2 SASEGT. The CDR3 DNA sequence: TGTGCCAGCAGGGCCAGCGGGGGACCCTTTTACGAGCAGTACTTC. Amino acids: CASRASGGPFYEQYF.

V is TRBV5-1 and J is TRBJ1-4; D may be TRBD1 (6 bases). CDR1 and CDR2 from the germline V gene are SGHRS and YFSETQ. V was shortened by 5 bases and J by 4 bases, with 15 bases between the two germline ends. The CDR3 is made up of 15 amino acids. DNA for the CDR3: TGCGCCAGCAGTGCAGGGACAATCGGTAATGAAAAACTGTTTTTT. It codes for CASSAGTIGNEKLFF.

The chain carries TRBV7-6 and TRBJ2-5; a weak D match, TRBD1 (5 bases). V gave up 2 bases and J gave up 2 bases, with 12 bases separating them. CDR1 SGHVS and CDR2 FNYEAQ come from the germline V gene. The CDR3 has 15 amino acids. Here the CDR3 DNA reads TGTGCCAGCAGCTTATACCCCGACAGACAAGAGACCCAGTACTTC. This translates into CASSLYPDRQETQYF.

This chain joins TRBV18 and TRBJ2-5; unclear D gene. Germline assignment: CDR1 KGHSH and CDR2 LQKENI. This CDR3 has 13 amino acids. Trimming shortened V by 1 base and J by 5 bases, and 8 bases separated the two germline ends. This chain's CDR3 is CASSPHSQETQYF. In DNA form, the CDR3 reads TGTGCCAGCTCACCACACTCCCAGGAGACCCAGTACTTC.

The gene calls are TRBV29-1 and TRBJ1-1; D not certain. The CDR3 has 13 amino acids. Germline V gene sequence: CDR1 SQVTM, CDR2 ANQGSEA. With 4 bases removed from V and 6 bases from J, the gap between germline ends came to 15 bases. The CDR3 DNA follows: TGCAGCGTTGTGGGCCTTACGATTTCTGAAGCTTTCTTT. Translated: CSVVGLTISEAFF.

The chain carries TRBV14 and TRBJ2-7, with D maybe TRBD2 (5 bases). The ends were cut back, 6 bases at V and 0 bases at J, with 9 bases in the middle. Per the germline V gene, CDR1 is SGHDN and CDR2 is FVKESK. The CDR3 length is 13 residues. The CDR3 loop is CASSPGNSYEQYF. For the CDR3, the DNA is TGTGCCAGCAGTCCGGGGAACTCCTACGAGCAGTACTTC.

The V and J genes are TRBV6-5 and TRBJ2-6; 8 bases are shared with TRBD1. The V and J ends lost 6 bases and 9 bases, in that order; junction bases with no gene match: 7. Germline assignment: CDR1 MNHEY and CDR2 SVGAGI. CDR3 length: 14 amino acids. The CDR3 sequence: CASSSRGQSNVLTF. CDR3 sequence (DNA): TGTGCCAGCAGCTCCAGGGGGCAAAGCAACGTCCTGACTTTC.

The chain employs TRBV10-1 and TRBJ1-4; 9 nucleotides agree with TRBD1. Germline loops: CDR1 WNHNN, CDR2 SYGVQD (reference sequence). J was trimmed by 7 bases and V by 5 bases; bases with no gene match: 2. The CDR3 covers 13 residues. CDR3 sequence: CASSSGQGEKLFF. CDR3 in DNA: TGCGCCAGCAGTTCGGGACAGGGTGAAAAACTGTTTTTT.

The CDR3 DNA reads TGTGCCAGCACTTTACGTACAGGGGGCGCCTACACCTTC. Its translation: CASTLRTGGAYTF. The chain carries TRBV6-5 and TRBJ1-2, with 9 bases matching TRBD1. The V gene end was trimmed by 7 bases and the J gene end by 10 bases; junction bases not matched to a gene: 10. The V gene's germline CDR1 is MNHEY and CDR2 SVGAGI. The CDR3 is made up of 13 amino acids.

In DNA, the CDR3 is TGTGCCAGCAGTGTACAGGGTACGGAGGCTGAAGCTTTCTTT. This sequence encodes CASSVQGTEAEAFF. The V call is TRBV6-1, the J call TRBJ1-1; tentative D call: TRBD1 (6 bases). Looked up from germline, CDR1 is MNHNS and CDR2 is SASEGT. CDR3 size: 14 residues. V lost 4 bases to trimming and J lost 6 bases, with 15 bases between them.

The chain carries TRBV5-4 and TRBJ1-1; the D is unclear. CDR3 length: 12 residues. CDR1 and CDR2 from the germline V gene are SGHNT and YYREEE (reference sequence). Trimming removed 1 base from V and 3 bases from J, with 4 bases in between. The DNA for the CDR3 is TGTGCCAGCAGCTTGTCGGACACTGAAGCTTTCTTT. It translates to CASSLSDTEAFF. Filled out from reference TRBV5-4 and TRBJ1-1, the complete variable domain reads ETGVTQSPTHLIKTRGQQVTLRCSSQSGHNTVSWYQQALGQGPQFIFQYYREEENGRGNFPPRFSGLQFPNYSSELNVNALELDDSALYLCASSLSDTEAFFGQGTRLTVV.

A word on this clone: The junction differs from germline at one of its ends, possibly a read error. V usage is TRBV6-1 and J usage is TRBJ2-2; tentatively, D is TRBD1 or TRBD2 (6 bases each). Germline CDR1 reads MNHNS; CDR2 reads SASEGT. This CDR3 is built from 17 residues. The DNA for the CDR3 is TGTGCCAGCAGTGGCTGGGGGGCGGCTCCGAATACCGGGGAGCTGTTTTTT. Its protein product is CASSGWGAAPNTGELFF.

This clone was detected only a few times. The rearrangement links TRBV27 to TRBJ2-7; TRBD1 matches at 8 bases. This CDR3 is built from 13 residues. Germline V gene data show CDR1 as MNHEY and CDR2 as SMNVEV (reference sequence). Trimming at V came to 8 bases and at J to 6 bases, leaving 9 bases not matched to a gene. CDR3 bases: TGTGCCAGCCAGTACAATACAGGGGGCGAGCAGTACTTC. Protein product: CASQYNTGGEQYF.

The V call is TRBV5-4, the J call TRBJ2-2; 7 bases align to TRBD2. The CDR3 is 17 residues long. The junction had 5 bases not matched to a gene; V was cut back by 0 bases and J by 0 bases. Germline-derived CDR1 and CDR2 are SGHNT and YYREEE (reference sequence). The CDR3 reads CASSLGGLAANTGELFF. The CDR3 coding sequence is TGTGCCAGCAGCTTGGGCGGGCTAGCGGCGAACACCGGGGAGCTGTTTTTT.

By sample share, this clone is medium-sized (0.01 to 0.1%). The chain carries TRBV2 and TRBJ2-2, with D maybe TRBD2 (5 bases). CDR3 size: 15 residues. Trimming took off 5 bases at V and 6 bases at J, with 16 bases between the two ends. CDR1 is SNHLY, CDR2 FYNNEI, per germline. CDR3 residues: CASSLGLADSGELFF. CDR3 nucleotide sequence: TGTGCCAGCAGTCTGGGTCTAGCCGACTCCGGGGAGCTGTTTTTT.

In its sample, this clone is medium-sized. In nucleotides, the CDR3 is TGTGCCAGCAGACGACAGGCCTTGAACACTGAAGCTTTCTTT. It yields the protein CASRRQALNTEAFF. J is TRBJ1-1 and V is TRBV6-5; TRBD1 might be the D (6 bases). There are 14 residues in the CDR3. V lost 6 bases to trimming and J lost 0 bases, with 11 bases between them. From germline, CDR1 is MNHEY and CDR2 SVGAGI.

The rearrangement links TRBV5-4 to TRBJ2-1; a weak D match, TRBD2 (6 bases). Germline V gene sequence: CDR1 SGHNT, CDR2 YYREEE (reference sequence). The V and J ends lost 1 base and 0 bases respectively, with 8 bases between them. The CDR3 extends over 15 amino acids. CDR3 residues: CASSLNSGSYNEQFF. The CDR3 region has the DNA TGTGCCAGCAGCTTGAATAGCGGCTCCTACAATGAGCAGTTCTTC.

The J gene is TRBJ2-6, the V gene TRBV9; D uncertain. The CDR3 is 14 amino acids. Looked up from germline, CDR1 is SGDLS and CDR2 is YYNGEE. Trimming removed 4 bases from V and 0 bases from J, with 5 bases in between. The CDR3 here is CASSSSSGANVLTF. The CDR3 bases are TGTGCCAGCAGCTCCAGCTCTGGGGCCAACGTCCTGACTTTC.

The gene calls are TRBV4-1 and TRBJ2-3; 7 bases are a match to TRBD2. CDR1 and CDR2 from the germline V gene are MGHRA and YSYEKL. The trim removed 4 bases at V and 5 bases at J, leaving 18 bases unmatched. The CDR3 spans 18 residues. In nucleotides, the CDR3 is TGCGCCAGCAGCCCGCCCTTGCGCGGGGGTCCCCCTTTAGATACGCAGTATTTT. This gives the protein CASSPPLRGGPPLDTQYF.

J is TRBJ2-5 and V is TRBV5-8; D ambiguous. V was clipped by 0 bases and J by 2 bases, with 8 bases between them. The CDR3 covers 14 residues. The germline V gene encodes CDR1 SGHTS and CDR2 YDEGEE. CDR3 amino acids: CASSLGLTQETQYF. CDR3 bases: TGTGCCAGCAGCTTGGGACTTACTCAAGAGACCCAGTACTTC.

A word on this clone: Other nucleotide sequences in the sample specify the same CDR3. V and J are TRBV9 and TRBJ1-5; 8 bases are a match to TRBD1. This CDR3 is built from 14 residues. Germline V CDR1 and CDR2: SGDLS, YYNGEE. Trimming took 5 bases from V and 5 from J; bases not matched to a gene: 6. The CDR3 region is CASSEDRGYQPQHF. The CDR3 coding sequence is TGTGCCAGCAGTGAAGACAGGGGATATCAGCCCCAGCATTTT.

The chain employs TRBV27 and TRBJ2-1; D could derive from TRBD1 or TRBD2 (5 bases each). Germline lookup yields CDR1 MNHEY and CDR2 SMNVEV (reference sequence). The CDR3 spans 15 residues. Trimming took off 5 bases at V and 0 bases at J, with 11 bases between the two ends. The CDR3 bases are TGTGCCAGCAGTCCGGGACCACCCTCCTACAATGAGCAGTTCTTC. Its protein product is CASSPGPPSYNEQFF.

The genes are TRBV11-3 and TRBJ2-5; D possibly uses TRBD1 or TRBD2 (5 bases each). Germline values: CDR1 SGHNT, CDR2 YENEEA. The CDR3 has 17 residues. V lost 1 base and J 1 base, leaving 16 bases between the germline ends. The chain's CDR3 is CASSLASGTTGQETQYF. DNA for the CDR3: TGTGCCAGCAGCTTAGCGTCAGGGACCACCGGCCAAGAGACCCAGTACTTC.

This clone was picked up one time. V gene TRBV5-1 combines with J gene TRBJ2-5; 8 nucleotides align to TRBD1. V trimming: 0 bases; J trimming: 1 base; junction bases outside the gene matches: 5. Germline V gene sequence: CDR1 SGHRS, CDR2 YFSETQ. The CDR3 has 16 residues. The DNA of the CDR3 is TGCGCCAGCAGCTTGGAAATTGGGACAGGCCAAGAGACCCAGTACTTC. Translation gives CASSLEIGTGQETQYF.